This T cell receptor (beta chain) originates from a study of radiotherapy plus CTLA-4 blockade in lung cancer. Study summary: Among patients, about 17% showed objective responses, and roughly 30% had disease control. General study results and limits: Response was reportedly best predicted by early blood T cell clone dynamics, with interferon-beta. Clones of tumor-derived TCRs expanded in blood after radiotherapy plus ipilimumab.

The germline gives CDR1 GTSNPN, CDR2 SVGIG (reference sequence). This CDR3 is 13 amino acids long. Trimming stripped 2 bases from V and 5 bases from J, with 10 bases between. Using immunoSEQ multiplex PCR, the repertoire was profiled, and TCRdb retains in-frame clones only, with some absent. The sample contains tens of thousands of clones, almost 85% of which appear only once. Turning to this clone: The antigen remains unidentified.

The gene calls are TRBV30 and TRBJ1-5; the D is unclear. The sample here was peripheral blood, taken from a patient treated with radiotherapy plus ipilimumab. The origin of this receptor is a human donor with non-small cell lung cancer whose response to radiotherapy plus ipilimumab could not be evaluated. CDR3: CAWSPGLDQPQHF. CDR3 DNA: TGTGCCTGGAGTCCCGGGTTGGATCAGCCCCAGCATTTT.